The 5 T cell receptor beta chains given below trace back to one sample, sequenced in a study of T-cell reconstitution after alpha-beta-depleted transplantation in children. Unique molecular identifiers were incorporated when the TCRbeta library was constructed. TCRdb reprocessed the PCR reads with MiXCR, giving one entry per CDR3 protein. The sample carries hundreds of thousands of distinct CDR3 sequences, roughly 13% recorded once. This sample comprised PBMCs, obtained before TCRalphabeta/CD19-depleted stem cell transplant. Source of these receptors: a girl aged 2 to 10 with congenital amegakaryocytic thrombocytopenia, due to receive a stem cell transplant.

This clonotype appeared many times. V is TRBV5-6 and J is TRBJ2-7, with D unclear. Per germline, CDR1 SGHDT and CDR2 YYEEEE. V was pared by 3 bases and J by 0 bases, with 16 bases between. The CDR3 contains 16 residues. CDR3 region: CASSSLAPSGSYEQYF. In nucleotides, the CDR3 is TGTGCCAGCAGCTCTTTGGCCCCGTCGGGCTCCTACGAGCAGTACTTC. Based on the CDR3 plus reference TRBV5-6 and TRBJ2-7, the full variable domain is DAGVTQSPTHLIKTRGQQVTLRCSPKSGHDTVSWYQQALGQGPQFIFQYYEEEERQRGNFPDRFSGHQFPNYSSELNVNALLLGDSALYLCASSSLAPSGSYEQYFGPGTRLTVT.

This clonotype turned up a few times. The chain uses TRBV12-3 or TRBV12-4 and TRBJ2-2, with 10 bases lining up with TRBD2. This CDR3 spans 14 amino acids. V trimming: 6 bases; J trimming: 4 bases; junction bases outside the gene matches: 2. The CDR3 reads CASRLAGFTGELFF. The DNA of the CDR3 is TGTGCCAGCAGACTAGCGGGATTCACCGGGGAGCTGTTTTTT.

There are a few counts of this clonotype. The chain uses TRBV5-1 and TRBJ2-5; 9 bases align to TRBD1. With V trimmed by 2 bases and J by 2 bases, 4 bases remained unmatched. CDR1 and CDR2 from the germline V gene are SGHRS and YFSETQ. CDR3 size: 15 residues. CDR3 amino acids: CASSFFGTGQETQYF. The CDR3 bases are TGCGCCAGCAGCTTCTTTGGGACAGGGCAAGAGACCCAGTACTTC. The variable domain in full, with the rest retrieved from reference TRBV5-1 and TRBJ2-5, is KAGVTQTPRYLIKTRGQQVTLSCSPISGHRSVSWYQQTPGQGLQFLFEYFSETQRNKGNFPGRFSGRQFSNSRSEMNVSTLELGDSALYLCASSFFGTGQETQYFGPGTRLLVL.

This clonotype was recorded at least ten times. V is TRBV5-1 and J is TRBJ2-1; tentatively, D is TRBD2 (5 bases). The length of the CDR3 is 15 residues. V was shortened by 0 bases and J by 4 bases, with 11 bases between the two germline ends. CDR1 SGHRS and CDR2 YFSETQ come from the germline V gene. The CDR3 region has the DNA TGCGCCAGCAGCTTGGAGAGGGCCGAGTACAATGAGCAGTTCTTC. Its protein is CASSLERAEYNEQFF.

This clonotype was detected ten times or more. The J gene is TRBJ2-3, the V gene TRBV28; 7 bases are a match to TRBD2. The ends lost 7 bases at V and 4 bases at J; junction bases unmatched: 11. The CDR3 covers 15 residues. Germline assignment: CDR1 MDHEN and CDR2 SYDVKM. The DNA for the CDR3 is TGTGCCAGCACTTCGGCTGGACGGGAGGCAGATACGCAGTATTTT. This encodes CASTSAGREADTQYF.